These 15 T cell receptor beta chains share one sample of origin, sequenced in a study of CD8 T cell repertoires and HIV-1 epitope variants. Their antigens are not known. Assay: immunoSEQ multiplex PCR; the TCRdb copy retains only in-frame clones and omits some. The table lists about 7,100 clones, 55% to 80% of them singletons. Sequencing input: cultured CD8+ T cells derived from PBMCs. Every receptor here comes from a male donor with HIV.

The chain joins TRBV5-6 to TRBJ1-2, with 11 bases aligning to TRBD1. This CDR3 has 14 amino acids. Trimming removed 0 bases from V and 10 bases from J; junction bases left unmatched: 5. CDR1 and CDR2 (germline): SGHDT, YYEEEE. The CDR3 here is CASSLGGTGGTYTF. As DNA, the CDR3 is TGTGCCAGCAGCTTGGGCGGGACAGGGGGAACCTACACCTTC.

This clone was seen only a few times. CDR3 nucleotide sequence: TGTGCCAGCAGCCCAAGGGAGGTAGTAAACACTGAAGCTTTCTTT. It codes for CASSPREVVNTEAFF. The chain uses TRBV9 and TRBJ1-1; D call uncertain. The V and J ends lost 4 bases and 2 bases respectively, with 15 bases between them. Germline V gene sequence: CDR1 SGDLS, CDR2 YYNGEE. The CDR3 spans 15 residues.

The chain couples TRBV18 to TRBJ2-7; D gene uncertain. CDR1 is KGHSH and CDR2 is LQKENI in the germline V gene. This CDR3 is 16 amino acids long. The V end was cut by 3 bases, the J end by 3 bases, with 18 bases between. CDR3 in DNA: TGTGCCAGCTCACCCGCCTTCGGGTCAGAATACTACGAGCAGTACTTC. Protein: CASSPAFGSEYYEQYF.

This rearrangement joins TRBV28 to TRBJ2-7; D might be TRBD1 (6 bases). V lost 10 bases and J lost 5, with 15 bases in between. The CDR3 extends over 12 amino acids. CDR1 and CDR2 (germline): MDHEN, SYDVKM. The CDR3 region is CATDGRGDEQYF. The CDR3 DNA reads as TGTGCCACCGACGGCAGGGGTGACGAGCAGTACTTC.

There are a few counts of this clone. V usage is TRBV5-1 and J usage is TRBJ2-7; D may match TRBD1 or TRBD2 (6 bases each). The ends were cut back, 0 bases at V and 7 bases at J, with 11 bases in the middle. The germline V gene has CDR1 SGHRS and CDR2 YFSETQ. This CDR3 has 13 residues. This CDR3 reads CASSLVGGGEQYF. CDR3 DNA sequence: TGCGCCAGCAGCTTGGTGGGGGGCGGAGAGCAGTACTTC.

V gene TRBV14 combines with J gene TRBJ2-6; the D gene is possibly TRBD1 (5 bases). Germline V gene sequence: CDR1 SGHDN, CDR2 FVKESK. The CDR3 is 18 amino acids. V shed 0 bases and J shed 2 bases, with 14 bases lying between them. The DNA for the CDR3 is TGTGCCAGCAGCCAAGAAGGGTTTAGGGGCGCTGGGGCCAACGTCCTGACTTTC. Translating it yields CASSQEGFRGAGANVLTF.

The J gene is TRBJ1-4, the V gene TRBV11-1, with TRBD1 as a possible D gene (5 bases). Germline V gene sequence: CDR1 SGHAT, CDR2 FQDESV (reference sequence). Trimming stripped 3 bases from V and 4 bases from J, with 6 bases between. This CDR3 is built from 13 residues. CDR3 sequence (DNA): TGTGCCAGCAGCTTGACAGTTAATGAAAAACTGTTTTTT. Its translation: CASSLTVNEKLFF.

This clone was detected only a few times. The rearrangement joins TRBV13 to TRBJ1-2, with D perhaps matching TRBD1 (6 bases). V was trimmed by 3 bases and J by 4 bases, leaving 12 bases between them. Germline assignment: CDR1 PRHDT and CDR2 FYEKMQ (reference sequence). The CDR3 runs 14 residues. CDR3 amino acids: CASSFADSFYGYTF. CDR3 nucleotide sequence: TGTGCCAGCAGCTTCGCGGACAGCTTCTATGGCTACACCTTC.

V usage is TRBV5-4 and J usage is TRBJ1-5; tentative D call: TRBD1 (5 bases). This CDR3 is 14 amino acids long. V was pared by 1 base and J by 7 bases, with 12 bases between. The germline V gene has CDR1 SGHNT and CDR2 YYREEE (reference sequence). The CDR3 is CASSLWGDGQPQHF. The DNA of the CDR3 is TGTGCCAGCAGCTTGTGGGGGGACGGGCAGCCCCAGCATTTT. Full variable domain (outside the CDR3, taken from reference TRBV5-4 and TRBJ1-5): ETGVTQSPTHLIKTRGQQVTLRCSSQSGHNTVSWYQQALGQGPQFIFQYYREEENGRGNFPPRFSGLQFPNYSSELNVNALELDDSALYLCASSLWGDGQPQHFGDGTRLSIL.

This clone was seen a handful of times. The chain couples TRBV19 to TRBJ2-1; possibly TRBD1 for D (6 bases). Germline V gene data show CDR1 as LNHDA and CDR2 as SQIVND (reference sequence). Trimming pared 5 bases from V and 8 bases from J, leaving 13 bases between. The CDR3 is 13 amino acids. The CDR3 loop reads CASSPSGVHEQFF. For the CDR3, the DNA is TGTGCCAGTAGTCCCTCAGGGGTCCATGAGCAGTTCTTC.

The chain employs TRBV7-6 and TRBJ2-4; the D call may be TRBD1 or TRBD2 (5 bases each). The CDR3 is made up of 13 amino acids. Germline V gives CDR1 SGHVS, CDR2 FNYEAQ. V was clipped by 1 base and J by 5 bases, with 6 bases between them. The CDR3 DNA reads as TGTGCCAGCAGCTTAGGAGGGGAAAACATTCAGTACTTC. Translated: CASSLGGENIQYF.

This clone was picked up one time. This chain uses TRBV7-8 with TRBJ2-7, with D perhaps matching TRBD1 (6 bases). V was pared by 4 bases and J by 1 base, with 11 bases between. Looked up from germline, CDR1 is SGHVS and CDR2 is FQNEAQ. CDR3 length: 14 amino acids. CDR3 residues: CASSSGVRSYEQYF. The CDR3 bases are TGTGCCAGCAGCTCAGGGGTGAGATCCTACGAGCAGTACTTC.

This clone appeared once. The chain employs TRBV6-5 and TRBJ2-7; 10 nucleotides match TRBD1. J gave up 1 base and V 5 bases, and 5 bases lay outside the gene matches. Germline CDR1 and CDR2: MNHEY and SVGAGI. This CDR3 region has 15 residues. The CDR3 sequence is CASSLGQGISYEQYF. The CDR3 DNA follows: TGTGCCAGCAGTCTGGGACAGGGGATTTCCTACGAGCAGTACTTC.

V usage is TRBV6-4 and J usage is TRBJ1-1, with D possibly being TRBD1 (5 bases). The CDR3 is 14 residues long. Germline V CDR1 and CDR2: MRHNA, SNTAGT. V was shortened by 4 bases and J by 3 bases, with 12 bases between the two germline ends. The CDR3: CASSGQFGDTEAFF. CDR3 sequence (DNA): TGTGCCAGCAGTGGACAGTTCGGGGACACTGAAGCTTTCTTT.

Written as DNA, the CDR3 is TGTGCCAGCAGTTTGGACAGGGGAGACACTGAAGCTTTCTTT. Translating it yields CASSLDRGDTEAFF. J is TRBJ1-1 and V is TRBV6-6, with TRBD1 matching 9 bases. Germline values: CDR1 MNHNY, CDR2 SVGAGI (reference sequence). V shed 4 bases, J shed 3 bases, and the junction held 3 bases outside the gene matches. The CDR3 has 14 amino acids.